This record concerns one TCR beta chain sequence. RNA transcripts were the template for amplifying TCR beta CDR3 regions. TCR CDR3 regions were first amplified by RT-PCR with HTBI primers. In TCRdb, the multiplex PCR reads were re-called with MiXCR into one record per CDR3 protein. The data contain some 530,000 distinct CDR3 sequences, about 20% of them singletons. J was trimmed by 7 bases and V by 1 base; bases with no gene match: 10. This CDR3 has 16 amino acids. Germline values: CDR1 MNHNS, CDR2 SASEGT. This sample is drawn from a study of T cells in Graves' hyperthyroidism and ophthalmopathy. Study details: Staff took peripheral blood when the initial diagnosis was made, before any treatment began.

The chain recombines TRBV6-1 with TRBJ2-1; 7 bases line up with TRBD2. The sequence derives from a woman in her 70s with Graves' ophthalmopathy. Specimen: blood. CDR3 sequence: CASSEGNGGRGNEQFF. DNA of the CDR3: TGTGCCAGCAGTGAAGGAAATGGCGGGAGAGGTAATGAGCAGTTCTTC.